This T cell receptor beta chain was recorded in a study of cytomegalovirus exposure and HLA in healthy donors. PCR amplification relied on 60 Vbeta primers (plus 13 Jbeta primers). Sequenced by immunoSEQ multiplex PCR; TCRdb stores in-frame clones only, minus some. The sample carries 150,000 to 200,000 clones, roughly 88% recorded once. Trimming left V 1 base short and J 6 bases short, with 10 bases between. The germline gives CDR1 LGHNA, CDR2 YSLEER. The length of the CDR3 is 14 residues. Sample: PBMCs. The receptor's source is a man aged 18 to 29 in good health and CMV-seropositive. J is TRBJ2-1 and V is TRBV4-3, with no clear D. The CDR3 sequence is CASSQGPRLNEQFF. DNA of the CDR3: TGCGCCAGCAGCCAAGGGCCCAGACTCAATGAGCAGTTCTTC.